These 10 T cell receptor beta chains originate from one sample sequenced in a study of spatial heterogeneity in lung cancer. TCRdb independently ran MiXCR on the 5' RACE reads; one entry per CDR3 protein. In the table there are 20,000 to 25,000 distinct CDR3 sequences, around 5% of which are singletons. Findings and caveats of the study: Tracking of tumor mutation counts was seen in expanded intratumoral alpha and beta TCR counts.

Time point defined: sample taken at primary tumor resection. Antigen specificity for these receptors is unknown. The source material was lung tumor tissue, sampled at surgery. These receptors were obtained from a male donor with early-stage non-small cell lung cancer.

This clonotype was found many times. The chain couples TRBV7-9 to TRBJ1-4; D unresolved. V was pared by 4 bases and J by 4 bases, with 4 bases between. The CDR3 sequence is 12 residues long. Germline lookup yields CDR1 SEHNR and CDR2 FQNEAQ (reference sequence). Written as DNA, the CDR3 is TGTGCCAGCAGCTCCCGTAATGAAAAACTGTTTTTT. It specifies CASSSRNEKLFF. Supplemented by reference TRBV7-9 and TRBJ1-4, the full variable domain reads DTGVSQNPRHKITKRGQNVTFRCDPISEHNRLYWYRQTLGQGPEFLTYFQNEAQLEKSRLLSDRFSAERPKGSFSTLEIQRTEQGDSAMYLCASSSRNEKLFFGSGTQLSVL.

This clonotype was counted many times. The gene calls are TRBV9 and TRBJ1-4; a possible D gene is TRBD1 (5 bases). The CDR3 is 13 residues long. CDR1 and CDR2 (germline): SGDLS, YYNGEE. The V end was cut by 2 bases, the J end by 6 bases, with 8 bases between. In DNA, the CDR3 is TGTGCCAGCAGCGTTGGGGGACATGAAAAACTGTTTTTT. Encoded protein: CASSVGGHEKLFF.

This clonotype was seen repeatedly, ten times or more. This rearrangement joins TRBV6-5 to TRBJ1-1; D possibly corresponds to TRBD1 (5 bases). The V end lost 4 bases, the J end lost 9 bases, and 12 bases lay between the germline ends. CDR1 is MNHEY and CDR2 is SVGAGI in the germline V gene. This CDR3 is 12 amino acids long. CDR3: CASSSGVSKAFF. In DNA form, the CDR3 reads TGTGCCAGCAGTTCGGGGGTTAGTAAAGCTTTCTTT.

The chain links TRBV18 to TRBJ2-5, with TRBD2 matching over 9 bases. CDR1 is KGHSH, CDR2 LQKENI, per germline. This CDR3 region has 16 residues. V lost 2 bases and J lost 4; bases outside the gene matches: 8. CDR3 sequence: CASSPGAGGSGETQYF. Written as DNA, the CDR3 is TGTGCCAGCTCACCAGGAGCGGGAGGCTCGGGAGAGACCCAGTACTTC.

This clonotype came up many times. This chain joins TRBV6-5 and TRBJ2-7; 8 bases agree with TRBD1. The CDR3 is made up of 17 amino acids. The junction had 10 bases not matched to a gene; V was cut back by 0 bases and J by 3 bases. From germline, CDR1 is MNHEY and CDR2 SVGAGI. The chain's CDR3 is CASSYSSPDRGGYEQYF. CDR3 DNA sequence: TGTGCCAGCAGTTACTCGAGCCCCGACAGGGGAGGCTACGAGCAGTACTTC.

This clonotype was counted a few times. The chain joins TRBV7-9 to TRBJ1-2; D may be TRBD1 (5 bases). This CDR3 is 14 amino acids long. V lost 5 bases to trimming and J lost 4 bases, with 14 bases between them. CDR1 SEHNR and CDR2 FQNEAQ come from the germline V gene (reference sequence). The CDR3 DNA is TGTGCCAGCAGCCCCGACAGCACGTTCTATGGCTACACCTTC. Translated, it gives CASSPDSTFYGYTF. Supplemented by reference TRBV7-9 and TRBJ1-2, the full variable domain reads DTGVSQNPRHKITKRGQNVTFRCDPISEHNRLYWYRQTLGQGPEFLTYFQNEAQLEKSRLLSDRFSAERPKGSFSTLEIQRTEQGDSAMYLCASSPDSTFYGYTFGSGTRLTVV.

This chain uses TRBV20-1 with TRBJ2-7; TRBD2 agrees at 9 bases. CDR1 and CDR2 (germline): DFQATT, SNEGSKA (reference sequence). The V and J ends lost 7 bases and 2 bases, in that order; junction bases with no gene match: 9. The CDR3 has 14 amino acids. CDR3 protein: CSGHSGRTAYEQYF. CDR3 sequence (DNA): TGCAGTGGGCACAGCGGGAGGACGGCCTACGAGCAGTACTTC.

This clonotype was seen repeatedly, ten times or more. The V and J genes are TRBV7-9 and TRBJ2-5, with TRBD2 identical over 8 bases. V shed 5 bases and J 5 bases; nucleotides not matched to a gene: 10. CDR3 length: 15 amino acids. The germline V gene has CDR1 SEHNR and CDR2 FQNEAQ (reference sequence). The CDR3 region has the DNA TGTGCCAGCAGCGTAGGAAGCGGGAGTCTGGAGACCCAGTACTTC. Translation gives CASSVGSGSLETQYF.

This clonotype has a count of ten or more. The chain uses TRBV7-9 and TRBJ1-1; D is undetermined. The CDR3 runs 11 residues. Germline V gives CDR1 SEHNR, CDR2 FQNEAQ (reference sequence). The V end lost 5 bases, the J end lost 10 bases, and 11 bases lay between the germline ends. CDR3 DNA sequence: TGTGCCAGCAGCCCCGGGAGCCCAGCTTTCTTT. This codes for CASSPGSPAFF.

This clonotype appeared many times. The chain is built from TRBV13 and TRBJ2-7; no clear D. CDR3 length: 13 amino acids. Germline-derived CDR1 and CDR2 are PRHDT and FYEKMQ (reference sequence). The V end was cut by 5 bases, the J end by 0 bases, with 8 bases between. CDR3 protein: CASSLTPSYEQYF. CDR3 nucleotides: TGTGCCAGCAGCCTTACTCCCTCCTACGAGCAGTACTTC.